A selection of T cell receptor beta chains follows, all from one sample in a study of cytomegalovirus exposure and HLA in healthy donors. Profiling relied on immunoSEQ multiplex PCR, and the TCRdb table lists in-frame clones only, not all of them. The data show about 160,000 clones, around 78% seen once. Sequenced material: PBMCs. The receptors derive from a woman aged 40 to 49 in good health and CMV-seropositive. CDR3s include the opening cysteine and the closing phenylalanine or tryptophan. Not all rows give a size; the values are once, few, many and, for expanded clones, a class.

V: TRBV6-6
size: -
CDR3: CASSTLGTANEKLFF

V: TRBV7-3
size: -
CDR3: CASRASSGAGGWALHF

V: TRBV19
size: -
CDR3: CASSPPVVRQGNQPQHF

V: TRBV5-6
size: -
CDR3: CASSTGQAPGAFF

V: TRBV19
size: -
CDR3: CASGAGKNADTQYF

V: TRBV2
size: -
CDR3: CASSERGLEPNQLQHF

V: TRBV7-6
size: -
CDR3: CASSTTSGISTGELFF

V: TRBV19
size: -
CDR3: CASSDRGGEQYF

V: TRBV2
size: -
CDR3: CASSPVVKRLGSEAFF

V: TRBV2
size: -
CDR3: CASRRTSSTGELFF

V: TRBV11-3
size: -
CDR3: CASSKRTGRGSYNEQFF

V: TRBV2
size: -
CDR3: CASSPWGATNEKLFF

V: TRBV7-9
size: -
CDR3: CASSLIQGYEQFF

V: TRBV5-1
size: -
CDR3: CASSLAPDRAGYTF

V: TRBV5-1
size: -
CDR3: CASSWGDMNTEAFF

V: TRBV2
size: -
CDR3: CASSHRTGEVWPTEAFF

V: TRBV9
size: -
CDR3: CASSVGADNSGNTIYF

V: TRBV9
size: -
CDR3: CASSAGTYNSPLHF

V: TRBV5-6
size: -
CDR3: CASSFISTGELFF

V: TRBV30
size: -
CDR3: CAWRVLDYNSPLHF

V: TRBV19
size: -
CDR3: CASRPDSQPQHF

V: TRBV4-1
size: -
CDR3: CASSQEQGAVREQYF

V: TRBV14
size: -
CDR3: CASSYGGDREAFF

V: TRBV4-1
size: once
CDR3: CASSQGLYSTDTQYF

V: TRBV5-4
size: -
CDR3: CASTYSPGAGANVLTF

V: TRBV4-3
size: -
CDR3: CASSIQGLGTEAFF

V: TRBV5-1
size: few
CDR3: CASSPLRGGAGGYTF

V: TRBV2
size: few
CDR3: CASGTGRGMAKNIQYF

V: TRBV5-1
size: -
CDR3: CASSLALPGNTIYF

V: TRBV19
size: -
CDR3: CASRGQDNYGYTF

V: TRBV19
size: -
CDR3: CASSNGPGATEAFF

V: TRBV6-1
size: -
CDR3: CASSENRDIQYF

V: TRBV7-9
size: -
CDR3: CASSQTGDRGYEQYF

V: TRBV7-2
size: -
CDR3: CASSVDRGGNYGYTF

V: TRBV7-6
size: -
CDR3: CASSLGTGGNQPQHF

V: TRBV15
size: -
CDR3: CATSRDRTGGRAYEQYF

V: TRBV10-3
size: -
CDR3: CAINGLGYGYTF

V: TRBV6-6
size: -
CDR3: CASSYAQGSNSPLHF

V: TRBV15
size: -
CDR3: CATSRQGMNTEAFF

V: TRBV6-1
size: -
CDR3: CASSVLSRGSVFF

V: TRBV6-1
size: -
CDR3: CASSDTYGQPQHF

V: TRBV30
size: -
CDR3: CAWKAPSSGGNSPLHF

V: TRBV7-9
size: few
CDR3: CSSSPTEYTEAFF

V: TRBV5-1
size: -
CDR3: CASSPDSGGEKLFF

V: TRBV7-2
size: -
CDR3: CASSPDRGRNEQFF

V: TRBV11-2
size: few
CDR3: CASSKTLGAEGGYTF

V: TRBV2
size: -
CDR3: CASSKTEQETQYF

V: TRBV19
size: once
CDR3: CASSINDRARADTEAFF

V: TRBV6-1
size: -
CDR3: CASTAGATNTEAFF

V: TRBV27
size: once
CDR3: CASSSPEWNTEAFF

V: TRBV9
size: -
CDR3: CASSVGTGNSAGNTIYF

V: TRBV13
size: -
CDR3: CASSLEGSGGAGDTQYF

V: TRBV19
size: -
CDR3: CASSISGDRVDGYTF

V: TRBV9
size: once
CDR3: CASSISGTETGNTIYF

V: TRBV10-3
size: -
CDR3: CAANSGDELIPPYGYTF

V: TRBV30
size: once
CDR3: CAWSADRGVGGYTF

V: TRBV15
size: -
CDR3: CATSRDGGFSGNTIYF

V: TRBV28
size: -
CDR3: CASRPMGRDYGYTF

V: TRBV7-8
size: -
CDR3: CASSINRDSGYTF